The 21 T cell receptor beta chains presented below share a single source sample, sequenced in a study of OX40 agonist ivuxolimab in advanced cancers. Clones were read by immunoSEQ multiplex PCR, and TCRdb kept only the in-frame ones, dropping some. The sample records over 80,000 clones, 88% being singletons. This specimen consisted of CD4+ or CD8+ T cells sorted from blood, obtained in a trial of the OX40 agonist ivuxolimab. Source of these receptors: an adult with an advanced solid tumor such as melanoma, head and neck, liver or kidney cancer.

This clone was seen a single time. The CDR3 nucleotides read TGTGCCAGTAGCCCCGAGACTAGCGGGGTGGCTGGCTACAATGAGCAGTTCTTC. Translating gives CASSPETSGVAGYNEQFF. This chain joins TRBV19 and TRBJ2-1; 11 nucleotides line up with TRBD2. The junction had 13 bases not matched to a gene; V was cut back by 6 bases and J by 3 bases. Per germline, CDR1 LNHDA and CDR2 SQIVND (reference sequence). The CDR3 is made up of 18 amino acids.

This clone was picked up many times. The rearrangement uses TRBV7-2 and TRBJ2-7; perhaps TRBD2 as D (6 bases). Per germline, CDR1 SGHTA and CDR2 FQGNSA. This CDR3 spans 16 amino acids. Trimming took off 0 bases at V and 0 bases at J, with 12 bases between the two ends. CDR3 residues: CASSLAAGSNSYEQYF. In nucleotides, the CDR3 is TGTGCCAGCAGCTTAGCCGCCGGGAGTAACTCCTACGAGCAGTACTTC. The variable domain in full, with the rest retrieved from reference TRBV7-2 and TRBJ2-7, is GAGVSQSPSNKVTEKGKDVELRCDPISGHTALYWYRQSLGQGLEFLIYFQGNSAPDKSGLPSDRFSAERTGGSVSTLTIQRTQQEDSAVYLCASSLAAGSNSYEQYFGPGTRLTVT.

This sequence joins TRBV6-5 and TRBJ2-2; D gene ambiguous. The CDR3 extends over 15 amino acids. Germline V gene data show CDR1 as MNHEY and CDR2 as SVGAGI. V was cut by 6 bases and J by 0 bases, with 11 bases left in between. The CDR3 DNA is TGTGCCAGCAGACCAACCATCGCGAACACCGGGGAGCTGTTTTTT. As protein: CASRPTIANTGELFF.

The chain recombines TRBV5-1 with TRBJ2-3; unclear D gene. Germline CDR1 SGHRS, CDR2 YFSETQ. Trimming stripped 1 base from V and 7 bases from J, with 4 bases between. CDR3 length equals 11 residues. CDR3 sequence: CASSLQYTQYF. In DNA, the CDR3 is TGCGCCAGCAGCTTGCAATATACGCAGTATTTT.

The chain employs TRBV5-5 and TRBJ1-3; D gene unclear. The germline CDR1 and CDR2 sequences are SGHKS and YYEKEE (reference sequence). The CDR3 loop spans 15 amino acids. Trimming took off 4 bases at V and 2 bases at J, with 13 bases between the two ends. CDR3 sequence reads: CASSQLTVTGNTIYF. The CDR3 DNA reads TGTGCCAGCAGCCAATTAACTGTAACTGGAAACACCATATATTTT.

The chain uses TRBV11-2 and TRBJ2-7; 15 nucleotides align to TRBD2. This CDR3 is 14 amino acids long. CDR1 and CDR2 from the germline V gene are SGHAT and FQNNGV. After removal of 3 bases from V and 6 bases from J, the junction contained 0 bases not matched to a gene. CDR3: CASSLGLAGGEQYV. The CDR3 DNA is TGTGCCAGCAGCTTGGGACTAGCGGGAGGCGAGCAGTACGTC.

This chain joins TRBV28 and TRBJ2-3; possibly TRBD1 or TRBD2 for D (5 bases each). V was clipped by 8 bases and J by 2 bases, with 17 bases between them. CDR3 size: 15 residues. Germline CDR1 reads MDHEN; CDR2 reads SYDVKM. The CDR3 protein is CASPPTGTTTDTQYF. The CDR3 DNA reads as TGTGCCAGCCCCCCCACCGGGACCACCACAGATACGCAGTATTTT.

The CDR3 protein is CASSFLQGGYTF. CDR3 bases: TGTGCCAGCAGCTTTCTACAGGGAGGCTACACCTTC. The chain combines TRBV7-8 with TRBJ1-2, with D perhaps matching TRBD1 (6 bases). Germline V CDR1 and CDR2: SGHVS, FQNEAQ. Trimming removed 3 bases at V and 8 bases at J, with 10 bases between. The CDR3 contains 12 residues. The full variable domain, rest sourced from reference TRBV7-8 and TRBJ1-2, is GAGVSQSPRYKVAKRGQDVALRCDPISGHVSLFWYQQALGQGPEFLTYFQNEAQLDKSGLPSDRFFAERPEGSVSTLKIQRTQQEDSAVYLCASSFLQGGYTFGSGTRLTVV.

For the CDR3, the DNA is TGCAGCGTTGTTAGGCTAGCGGGAGAGACCCAGTACTTC. Translating it yields CSVVRLAGETQYF. This chain uses TRBV29-1 with TRBJ2-5; TRBD2 matches 8 bases. This CDR3 has 13 amino acids. Germline loops: CDR1 SQVTM, CDR2 ANQGSEA. The V and J ends lost 4 bases and 4 bases, in that order; junction bases with no gene match: 5.

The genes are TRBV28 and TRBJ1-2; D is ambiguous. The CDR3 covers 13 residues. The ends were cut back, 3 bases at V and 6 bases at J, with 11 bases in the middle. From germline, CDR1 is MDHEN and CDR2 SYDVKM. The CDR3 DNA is TGTGCCAGCAGTTTGGAACAGCCGAATGGCTACACCTTC. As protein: CASSLEQPNGYTF.

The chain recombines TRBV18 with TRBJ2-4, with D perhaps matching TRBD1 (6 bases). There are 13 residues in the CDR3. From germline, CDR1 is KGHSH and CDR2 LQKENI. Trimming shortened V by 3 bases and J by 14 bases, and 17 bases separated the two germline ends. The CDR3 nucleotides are TGTGCCAGCTCACCTTCCGGTGAGGGGGTTAAGTACTTC. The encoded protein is CASSPSGEGVKYF.

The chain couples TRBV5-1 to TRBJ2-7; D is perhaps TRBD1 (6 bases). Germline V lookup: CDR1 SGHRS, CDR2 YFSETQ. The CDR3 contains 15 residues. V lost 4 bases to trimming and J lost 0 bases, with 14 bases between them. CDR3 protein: CASSLQGPSSYEQYF. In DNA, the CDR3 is TGCGCCAGCAGCCTACAGGGACCATCCTCCTACGAGCAGTACTTC.

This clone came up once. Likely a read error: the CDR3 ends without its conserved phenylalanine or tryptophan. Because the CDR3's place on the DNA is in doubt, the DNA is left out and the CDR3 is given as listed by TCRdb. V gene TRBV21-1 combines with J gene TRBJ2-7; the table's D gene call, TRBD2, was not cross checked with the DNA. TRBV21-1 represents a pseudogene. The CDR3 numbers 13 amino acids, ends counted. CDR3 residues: CASSHMSASGRGS.

The CDR3 loop reads CASSLLSDGAGELFF. The DNA of the CDR3 is TGCGCCAGCAGCTTGTTATCGGACGGCGCCGGGGAGCTGTTTTTT. The V gene is TRBV5-1, the J gene TRBJ2-2; the D is unclear. V lost 1 base to trimming and J lost 6 bases, with 13 bases between them. From germline, CDR1 is SGHRS and CDR2 YFSETQ. The CDR3 covers 15 residues.

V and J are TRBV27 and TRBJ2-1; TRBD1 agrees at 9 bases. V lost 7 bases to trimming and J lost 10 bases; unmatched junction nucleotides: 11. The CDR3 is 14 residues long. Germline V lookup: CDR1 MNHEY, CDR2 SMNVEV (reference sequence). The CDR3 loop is CASTPGQGVGEQFF. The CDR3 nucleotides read TGTGCCAGCACCCCGGGACAGGGAGTAGGGGAGCAGTTCTTC.

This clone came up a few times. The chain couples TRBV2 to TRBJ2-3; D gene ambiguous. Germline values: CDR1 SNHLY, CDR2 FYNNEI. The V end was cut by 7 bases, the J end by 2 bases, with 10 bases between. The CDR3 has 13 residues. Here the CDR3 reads CASNGPFTDTQYF. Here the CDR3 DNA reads TGTGCCAGCAACGGACCATTCACAGATACGCAGTATTTT.

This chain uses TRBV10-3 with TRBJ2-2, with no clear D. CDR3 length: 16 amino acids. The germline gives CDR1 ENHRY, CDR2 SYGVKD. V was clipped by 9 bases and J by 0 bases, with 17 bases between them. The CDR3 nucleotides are TGTGCCATACCGAGTTCGACTGGAACGAACACCGGGGAGCTGTTTTTT. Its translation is CAIPSSTGTNTGELFF.

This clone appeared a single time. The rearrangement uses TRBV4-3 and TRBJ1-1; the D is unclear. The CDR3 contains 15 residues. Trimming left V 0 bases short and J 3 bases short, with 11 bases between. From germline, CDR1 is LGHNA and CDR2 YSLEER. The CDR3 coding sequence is TGCGCCAGCAGCCAAGACGACTTTCGGGACACTGAAGCTTTCTTT. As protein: CASSQDDFRDTEAFF.

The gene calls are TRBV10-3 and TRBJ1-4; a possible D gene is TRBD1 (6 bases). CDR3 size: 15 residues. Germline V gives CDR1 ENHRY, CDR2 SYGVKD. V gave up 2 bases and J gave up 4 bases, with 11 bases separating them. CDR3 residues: CAISERGTNNEKLFF. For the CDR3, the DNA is TGTGCCATCAGTGAGAGGGGGACCAATAATGAAAAACTGTTTTTT.

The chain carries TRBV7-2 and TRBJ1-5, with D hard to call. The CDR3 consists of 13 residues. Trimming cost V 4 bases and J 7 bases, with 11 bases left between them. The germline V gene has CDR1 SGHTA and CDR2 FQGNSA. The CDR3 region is CASSWGARQPQHF. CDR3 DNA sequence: TGTGCCAGCAGCTGGGGTGCGCGACAGCCCCAGCATTTT.

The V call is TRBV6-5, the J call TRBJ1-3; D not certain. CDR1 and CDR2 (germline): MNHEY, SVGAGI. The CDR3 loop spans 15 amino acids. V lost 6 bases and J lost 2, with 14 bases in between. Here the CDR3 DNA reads TGTGCCAGCAGGCCCGGGCGCGTGGCTGGAAACACCATATATTTT. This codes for CASRPGRVAGNTIYF.